These 13 T cell receptor beta chains were sequenced from one sample in a study of metastatic and nonmetastatic thyroid tumors. No patient received treatment before thyroid surgery. TCRdb re-analyzed the PCR reads using MiXCR. The sample includes about 82,000 clones, approximately 12% of them seen just once. The sample taken for sequencing was tumor tissue. The origin of the receptors is a female donor with papillary thyroid cancer or a benign thyroid nodule (not recorded which). Some clones in this sample may be carry-over from other donors' samples.

As for this clone: Its ends do not fully match the called genes, so a read error is possible. The chain joins TRBV5-1 to TRBJ2-1; D might be TRBD1 (6 bases). The CDR3 covers 16 residues. Germline lookup yields CDR1 SGHRS and CDR2 YFSETQ. Here the CDR3 reads CASNLDGQTLYNEQFF. CDR3 nucleotides: TGCGCCAGCAACTTGGATGGACAGACCCTATACAATGAGCAGTTCTTC.

The V gene is TRBV28, the J gene TRBJ1-2; possible D gene TRBD1, 6 bases. Germline lookup yields CDR1 MDHEN and CDR2 SYDVKM. The germline V and J ends were trimmed by 2 bases and 4 bases, with 11 bases remaining between them. The CDR3 extends over 14 amino acids. The CDR3 coding sequence is TGTGCCAGCAGTTTAACGGAACAGGGCTATGGCTACACCTTC. Its protein is CASSLTEQGYGYTF.

This clone was observed a single time. The chain joins TRBV7-3 to TRBJ2-1; unclear D gene. The germline V gene encodes CDR1 SGHTA and CDR2 FQGTGA. Trimming cost V 3 bases and J 4 bases, with 7 bases left between them. The CDR3 covers 13 residues. DNA for the CDR3: TGTGCCAGCAGCTTGGGATCGTACAATGAGCAGTTCTTC. Residues: CASSLGSYNEQFF.

Note on this clone: A read error is possible here, since a much larger clone lies one base away. This rearrangement joins TRBV2 to TRBJ2-1; 8 bases match TRBD2. The CDR3 contains 16 residues. The V gene's germline CDR1 is SNHLY and CDR2 FYNNEI. J lost 0 bases, V lost 6 bases, and 7 bases had no gene match. CDR3 bases: TGTGCCAGCAGGCCCCTAGCGGGCTCCTCCTACAATGAGCAGTTCTTC. It is translated as CASRPLAGSSYNEQFF.

As concerns this clone: This sequence may be a read error, since a much larger clone differs from it by one base. Different DNA sequences within this sample yield the same CDR3. The CDR3 DNA sequence: TGTACGGTACGCTATAGCAATCAGCCCCAGCATTTT. This translates into CTVRYSNQPQHF. The chain is built from TRBV27 and TRBJ1-5; D call uncertain. This CDR3 contains 12 residues. Per the germline V gene, CDR1 is MNHEY and CDR2 is SMNVEV (reference sequence).

This clone was observed many times. The chain carries TRBV5-1 and TRBJ2-2, with D unclear. The germline V gene has CDR1 SGHRS and CDR2 YFSETQ. The CDR3 consists of 16 residues. V dropped 3 bases and J dropped 0 bases, with 12 bases sitting between them. CDR3 in DNA: TGCGCCAGCAGCTCGACCTTAATTTCGAACACCGGGGAGCTGTTTTTT. This gives the protein CASSSTLISNTGELFF.

The rearrangement joins TRBV20-1 to TRBJ1-4; D remains ambiguous. V was shortened by 4 bases and J by 8 bases, with 11 bases between the two germline ends. The CDR3 length is 12 residues. Germline loops: CDR1 DFQATT, CDR2 SNEGSKA (reference sequence). CDR3 protein: CSAIDVREKLFF. The CDR3 DNA follows: TGCAGTGCTATAGATGTAAGAGAAAAACTGTTTTTT.

Within the sample, this clone is medium-sized. The genes are TRBV2 and TRBJ2-7, with 8 bases aligning to TRBD2. V was pared by 1 base and J by 0 bases, with 2 bases of the junction left unmatched. Germline CDR1 and CDR2: SNHLY and FYNNEI. This CDR3 region has 15 residues. The CDR3 spells CASSEELADSYEQYF. The CDR3 coding sequence is TGTGCCAGCAGTGAAGAACTAGCGGACTCCTACGAGCAGTACTTC.

The V and J genes are TRBV5-1 and TRBJ2-4; a weak D match, TRBD2 (6 bases). CDR1 is SGHRS, CDR2 YFSETQ, per germline. Trimming removed 1 base at V and 0 bases at J, with 20 bases between. The CDR3 loop spans 19 amino acids. CDR3 in amino acids: CASSLSPGIAELAKNIQYF. CDR3 sequence (DNA): TGCGCCAGCAGCTTGTCTCCGGGAATAGCGGAGCTAGCCAAAAACATTCAGTACTTC.

The chain is built from TRBV12-3 or TRBV12-4 and TRBJ2-5, with 14 bases identical to TRBD2. The CDR3 has 15 amino acids. Trimming removed 5 bases from V and 5 bases from J; junction bases left unmatched: 4. CDR3 loop: CASSMGLAGDETQYF. CDR3 nucleotides: TGTGCCAGCAGTATGGGACTAGCGGGAGACGAGACCCAGTACTTC.

This clone appeared a few times. One base away lies a much larger clone, so this may be a sequencing read error. The chain links TRBV6-1 to TRBJ2-5, with TRBD2 as a possible D gene (5 bases). Trimming pared 6 bases from V and 2 bases from J, leaving 16 bases between. The CDR3 is 15 amino acids. Germline V lookup: CDR1 MNHNS, CDR2 SASEGT. CDR3 coding DNA: TGTGCCAGCAGGTCCGGGAAAGGCTGGCAAGAGACCCAGTACTTC. This codes for CASRSGKGWQETQYF.

The sample holds many counts of this clone. The chain has TRBV20-1 and TRBJ2-7, with 10 bases lining up with TRBD2. The germline CDR1 and CDR2 sequences are DFQATT and SNEGSKA (reference sequence). Trimming cost V 6 bases and J 4 bases; bases outside gene matches: 15. The CDR3 consists of 16 residues. The CDR3 sequence: CSARAPLAGVGYEQYF. In nucleotides, the CDR3 is TGCAGTGCCCGAGCCCCCCTAGCGGGAGTAGGATACGAGCAGTACTTC.

To note about this clone: Possible read error: a much larger clone is one base away. This chain links TRBV20-1 with TRBJ1-5; D uncertain. Germline values: CDR1 DFQATT, CDR2 SNEGSKA (reference sequence). The CDR3 consists of 15 residues. V shed 4 bases and J shed 0 bases, with 13 bases lying between them. DNA for the CDR3: TGCAGTGCTAAGCTTTGGTGCGTTAGCAATCAGCCCCAGCATTTT. Its protein product is CSAKLWCVSNQPQHF.